This TCR beta chain was documented in a study of cytomegalovirus exposure and HLA in healthy donors. PCR primers comprised 60 Vbeta and 13 Jbeta primers. Using immunoSEQ multiplex PCR, the repertoire was profiled, and TCRdb retains in-frame clones only, with some absent. Counted here are some 150,000 clones, almost 85% occurring once; the ten biggest clones make up approximately 6%. J gave up 7 bases and V 4 bases, and 9 bases lay outside the gene matches. The CDR3 sequence is 14 residues long. The germline V gene encodes CDR1 LNHNV and CDR2 YYDKDF (reference sequence). This clonotype was obtained from a man aged 25-45 years in good health and CMV-seropositive. The V and J genes are TRBV15 and TRBJ2-7; 8 nucleotides agree with TRBD1. Input material: PBMCs. The CDR3 region has the DNA TGTGCCACCAGCAAACAGGGGGAATCGGGGGAGCAGTACTTC. Its translation: CATSKQGESGEQYF. The full variable domain, with the rest looked up from reference TRBV15 and TRBJ2-7, is DAMVIQNPRYQVTQFGKPVTLSCSQTLNHNVMYWYQQKSSQAPKLLFHYYDKDFNNEADTPDNFQSRRPNTSFCFLDIRSPGLGDTAMYLCATSKQGESGEQYFGPGTRLTVT.